Listed below are T cell receptor beta chains from one sample, sequenced in a study of OX40 agonist ivuxolimab in advanced cancers. The assay was immunoSEQ multiplex PCR, and TCRdb's table has in-frame clones only and misses some. The table has approximately 19,000 clones, around 84% seen once. The sample consisted of CD4+ or CD8+ T cells sorted from blood, taken in a trial of the OX40 agonist ivuxolimab. The receptors originated from an adult with an advanced solid tumor such as melanoma, head and neck, liver or kidney cancer. CDR3s include the opening cysteine and the closing phenylalanine or tryptophan. Each record gives: clone size, D gene, V gene, J gene, CDR3 protein, CDR3 DNA. The D gene is left open where the match is weak. A row's size may be missing; if present it is once, few, many or a size class.

abundance: few; d_gene: TRBD1; v_gene: TRBV30; j_gene: TRBJ2-7; CDR3aa: CACRDRAYEQYF; CDR3nt: TGTGCCTGTAGGGACAGAGCCTACGAGCAGTACTTC
abundance: -; d_gene: -; v_gene: TRBV5-1; j_gene: TRBJ2-3; CDR3aa: CASSLGGYTDTQYF; CDR3nt: TGCGCCAGCAGCTTGGGAGGGTATACAGATACGCAGTATTTT
abundance: -; d_gene: -; v_gene: TRBV21-1; j_gene: TRBJ1-5; CDR3aa: CASSKGFGTGGCEDHQPQHF; CDR3nt: TGTGCCAGCAGCAAAGGATTTGGGACAGGGGGCTGCGAGGATCATCAGCCCCAGCATTTT
abundance: -; d_gene: -; v_gene: TRBV5-8; j_gene: TRBJ1-3; CDR3aa: CASSLASSLGSSGNTIYF; CDR3nt: TGTGCCAGCAGCTTGGCCTCGTCCCTAGGGTCCTCTGGAAACACCATATATTTT
abundance: -; d_gene: -; v_gene: TRBV6-5; j_gene: TRBJ1-2; CDR3aa: CASSGGSGGYTF; CDR3nt: TGTGCCAGCAGTGGGGGTTCGGGTGGCTACACCTTC
abundance: once; d_gene: -; v_gene: TRBV18; j_gene: TRBJ2-7; CDR3aa: CASSPKGPLKYEQYF; CDR3nt: TGTGCCAGCTCACCTAAAGGACCGTTAAAGTACGAGCAGTACTTC
abundance: -; d_gene: -; v_gene: TRBV7-9; j_gene: TRBJ2-3; CDR3aa: CASSKLEEDTQYF; CDR3nt: TGTGCCAGCAGCAAATTGGAGGAAGATACGCAGTATTTT
abundance: -; d_gene: TRBD2; v_gene: TRBV7-9; j_gene: TRBJ2-1; CDR3aa: CASSAPGLAGNEQFF; CDR3nt: TGTGCCAGCAGCGCCCCGGGACTAGCGGGCAATGAGCAGTTCTTC
abundance: -; d_gene: -; v_gene: TRBV7-9; j_gene: TRBJ1-1; CDR3aa: CASSLDGGFMNTEAFF; CDR3nt: TGTGCCAGCAGCTTAGACGGGGGATTCATGAACACTGAAGCTTTCTTT
abundance: few; d_gene: -; v_gene: TRBV5-1; j_gene: TRBJ1-5; CDR3aa: CASRGDGSNQPQHF; CDR3nt: TGCGCCAGCAGGGGGGACGGTAGCAATCAGCCCCAGCATTTT
abundance: -; d_gene: -; v_gene: TRBV7-9; j_gene: TRBJ2-2; CDR3aa: CASSFMRTGELFF; CDR3nt: TGTGCCAGCAGCTTTATGCGTACCGGGGAGCTGTTTTTT
abundance: -; d_gene: -; v_gene: TRBV28; j_gene: TRBJ1-4; CDR3aa: CASLGQLNEKLFF; CDR3nt: TGTGCCAGCCTCGGACAGTTAAATGAAAAACTGTTTTTT
abundance: -; d_gene: -; v_gene: TRBV5-6; j_gene: TRBJ2-3; CDR3aa: CASSLFSHLTDTQYF; CDR3nt: TGTGCCAGCAGCTTGTTTTCCCACCTGACAGATACGCAGTATTTT
abundance: few; d_gene: -; v_gene: TRBV7-9; j_gene: TRBJ2-7; CDR3aa: CASSIGVYEQYF; CDR3nt: TGTGCCAGCAGCATCGGAGTTTACGAGCAGTACTTC
abundance: -; d_gene: -; v_gene: TRBV6-6; j_gene: TRBJ1-2; CDR3aa: CASSYRENYGYTF; CDR3nt: TGTGCCAGTTCTTACAGGGAGAACTATGGCTACACCTTC
abundance: -; d_gene: TRBD1; v_gene: TRBV15; j_gene: TRBJ1-1; CDR3aa: CATSREGQAMNTEAFF; CDR3nt: TGTGCCACCAGCAGAGAGGGACAGGCCATGAACACTGAAGCTTTCTTT
abundance: -; d_gene: TRBD1; v_gene: TRBV5-1; j_gene: TRBJ1-1; CDR3aa: CASSTGQYTEAFF; CDR3nt: TGCGCCAGCAGCACGGGACAGTACACTGAAGCTTTCTTT
abundance: -; d_gene: -; v_gene: TRBV28; j_gene: TRBJ2-1; CDR3aa: CATHKWFRSYNEQFF; CDR3nt: TGTGCCACGCATAAATGGTTCCGCTCCTACAATGAGCAGTTCTTC
abundance: once; d_gene: -; v_gene: TRBV5-5; j_gene: TRBJ2-3; CDR3aa: CASSLVPSRTQYF; CDR3nt: TGTGCCAGCAGCTTGGTCCCGAGTAGGACGCAGTATTTT
abundance: -; d_gene: TRBD2; v_gene: TRBV6-1; j_gene: TRBJ2-3; CDR3aa: CASSVPYGGAADTQYF; CDR3nt: TGTGCCAGCAGTGTCCCGTACGGGGGGGCGGCAGATACGCAGTATTTT
abundance: -; d_gene: TRBD2; v_gene: TRBV5-1; j_gene: TRBJ2-7; CDR3aa: CASREALAGYEQYF; CDR3nt: TGCGCCAGCCGGGAGGCTCTAGCGGGCTACGAGCAGTACTTC
abundance: -; d_gene: TRBD2; v_gene: TRBV7-9; j_gene: TRBJ2-3; CDR3aa: CASTARGALGTDTQYF; CDR3nt: TGTGCCAGCACCGCGCGGGGGGCCCTTGGCACAGATACGCAGTATTTT
abundance: -; d_gene: -; v_gene: TRBV7-9; j_gene: TRBJ1-3; CDR3aa: CASSSQNRVGNTIYF; CDR3nt: TGTGCCAGCAGCTCACAGAACAGGGTTGGAAACACCATATATTTT
abundance: -; d_gene: TRBD2; v_gene: TRBV4-1; j_gene: TRBJ2-5; CDR3aa: CASSQGRARGAQYF; CDR3nt: TGCGCCAGCAGCCAAGGACGGGCCCGGGGGGCCCAGTACTTC
abundance: -; d_gene: TRBD2; v_gene: TRBV5-1; j_gene: TRBJ2-1; CDR3aa: CASSPRIRGDEQFF; CDR3nt: TGCGCCAGCAGCCCCCGCATACGGGGGGATGAGCAGTTCTTC
abundance: -; d_gene: TRBD1; v_gene: TRBV5-1; j_gene: TRBJ2-1; CDR3aa: CASSLGRRTGGNNEQFF; CDR3nt: TGCGCCAGCAGCTTGGGCCGGCGGACAGGGGGAAACAATGAGCAGTTCTTC
abundance: -; d_gene: TRBD2; v_gene: TRBV9; j_gene: TRBJ2-3; CDR3aa: CASSVTTSGYLLDTQYF; CDR3nt: TGTGCCAGCAGCGTCACGACTAGCGGGTACCTTTTGGATACGCAGTATTTT
abundance: -; d_gene: -; v_gene: TRBV10-3; j_gene: TRBJ1-3; CDR3aa: CAISEPRGRNTIYF; CDR3nt: TGTGCCATCAGTGAACCCCGGGGGAGAAACACCATATATTTT
abundance: few; d_gene: TRBD1; v_gene: TRBV28; j_gene: TRBJ1-5; CDR3aa: CASSIRGRGRTQPQHF; CDR3nt: TGTGCCAGCAGCATCAGGGGTAGGGGGCGCACTCAGCCCCAGCATTTT
abundance: -; d_gene: -; v_gene: TRBV30; j_gene: TRBJ2-6; CDR3aa: CAWSRVGSGANVLTF; CDR3nt: TGTGCCTGGAGCAGGGTGGGCTCTGGGGCCAACGTCCTGACTTTC
abundance: -; d_gene: -; v_gene: TRBV7-9; j_gene: TRBJ1-5; CDR3aa: CASSPPGPINQPQHF; CDR3nt: TGTGCCAGCAGCCCACCCGGGCCAATAAATCAGCCCCAGCATTTT
abundance: -; d_gene: TRBD2; v_gene: TRBV6-5; j_gene: TRBJ2-7; CDR3aa: CASSWVSSGEYEQYF; CDR3nt: TGTGCCAGCAGTTGGGTCTCTAGCGGGGAATACGAGCAGTACTTC
abundance: -; d_gene: TRBD1; v_gene: TRBV6-5; j_gene: TRBJ1-3; CDR3aa: CASSRKPGQGGTIYF; CDR3nt: TGTGCCAGCAGTAGAAAGCCGGGACAGGGGGGCACCATATATTTT
abundance: -; d_gene: -; v_gene: TRBV30; j_gene: TRBJ2-3; CDR3aa: CAWSETADTQYF; CDR3nt: TGTGCCTGGAGTGAAACGGCAGATACGCAGTATTTT
abundance: -; d_gene: -; v_gene: TRBV9; j_gene: TRBJ1-1; CDR3aa: CASSEDGQNTEAFF; CDR3nt: TGTGCCAGCAGCGAAGATGGACAGAACACTGAAGCTTTCTTT
abundance: -; d_gene: -; v_gene: TRBV29-1; j_gene: TRBJ2-6; CDR3aa: CSVETLSGANVLTF; CDR3nt: TGCAGCGTCGAAACCCTATCTGGGGCCAACGTCCTGACTTTC
abundance: -; d_gene: TRBD2; v_gene: TRBV28; j_gene: TRBJ2-1; CDR3aa: CASSLSGGYNEQFF; CDR3nt: TGTGCCAGCAGTTTATCGGGAGGCTACAATGAGCAGTTCTTC
abundance: -; d_gene: TRBD2; v_gene: TRBV5-1; j_gene: TRBJ2-2; CDR3aa: CASQGLAGVTGELFF; CDR3nt: TGCGCCAGCCAGGGACTAGCGGGAGTCACCGGGGAGCTGTTTTTT
abundance: -; d_gene: TRBD2; v_gene: TRBV19; j_gene: TRBJ2-1; CDR3aa: CASTRTSGFYNEQFF; CDR3nt: TGTGCCAGTACTAGGACTAGCGGGTTTTACAATGAGCAGTTCTTC
abundance: -; d_gene: TRBD1; v_gene: TRBV13; j_gene: TRBJ2-1; CDR3aa: CASSLRTGPNEQFF; CDR3nt: TGTGCCAGCAGCCTAAGGACAGGGCCCAATGAGCAGTTCTTC
abundance: -; d_gene: TRBD1; v_gene: TRBV30; j_gene: TRBJ1-6; CDR3aa: CAWSQTGANSPLHF; CDR3nt: TGTGCCTGGAGTCAAACAGGGGCAAATTCACCCCTCCACTTT
abundance: -; d_gene: -; v_gene: TRBV9; j_gene: TRBJ2-3; CDR3aa: CASSVGVTDTQYF; CDR3nt: TGTGCCAGCAGCGTAGGAGTCACAGATACGCAGTATTTT
abundance: -; d_gene: TRBD2; v_gene: TRBV4-1; j_gene: TRBJ2-1; CDR3aa: CASSQSTSGRSPGNEQFF; CDR3nt: TGCGCCAGCAGCCAAAGTACTAGCGGGAGGTCCCCCGGGAATGAGCAGTTCTTC
abundance: -; d_gene: TRBD1; v_gene: TRBV5-1; j_gene: TRBJ1-4; CDR3aa: CASSLGQGVEKLFF; CDR3nt: TGCGCCAGCAGCTTGGGACAGGGGGTCGAAAAACTGTTTTTT
abundance: -; d_gene: -; v_gene: TRBV7-3; j_gene: TRBJ2-1; CDR3aa: CASSSMPSSYNEQFF; CDR3nt: TGTGCCAGCAGCTCGATGCCGAGCTCCTACAATGAGCAGTTCTTC
abundance: once; d_gene: -; v_gene: TRBV7-9; j_gene: TRBJ1-2; CDR3aa: CASSPLDGYTF; CDR3nt: TGTGCCAGCAGCCCTTTAGATGGCTACACCTTC
abundance: -; d_gene: -; v_gene: TRBV28; j_gene: TRBJ1-1; CDR3aa: CASSSPAVNTEAFF; CDR3nt: TGTGCCAGCAGCTCCCCAGCGGTGAACACTGAAGCTTTCTTT
abundance: -; d_gene: TRBD2; v_gene: TRBV7-7; j_gene: TRBJ2-5; CDR3aa: CASSSGTNQETQYF; CDR3nt: TGTGCTAGCAGCTCCGGGACTAACCAAGAGACCCAGTACTTC
abundance: -; d_gene: -; v_gene: TRBV4-1; j_gene: TRBJ2-2; CDR3aa: CASSQASWGTGELFF; CDR3nt: TGCGCCAGCAGCCAAGCCTCTTGGGGTACCGGGGAGCTGTTTTTT
abundance: -; d_gene: -; v_gene: TRBV5-1; j_gene: TRBJ1-5; CDR3aa: CASSLEGGNQPQHF; CDR3nt: TGCGCCAGCAGCTTGGAGGGTGGCAATCAGCCCCAGCATTTT
abundance: -; d_gene: TRBD1; v_gene: TRBV9; j_gene: TRBJ1-2; CDR3aa: CASTRTGTFYGYTF; CDR3nt: TGTGCCAGCACCAGGACAGGGACATTCTATGGCTACACCTTC
abundance: -; d_gene: -; v_gene: TRBV7-3; j_gene: TRBJ1-4; CDR3aa: CASSLGRGEKLFF; CDR3nt: TGTGCCAGCAGCTTAGGCAGGGGTGAAAAACTGTTTTTT
abundance: -; d_gene: -; v_gene: TRBV11-2; j_gene: TRBJ2-7; CDR3aa: CTSSFGGEQYF; CDR3nt: TGTACCAGCAGCTTCGGGGGAGAGCAGTACTTC
abundance: -; d_gene: TRBD1; v_gene: TRBV19; j_gene: TRBJ2-4; CDR3aa: CASSIAGQGAGSAKNIQYF; CDR3nt: TGTGCCAGTAGTATAGCAGGGCAGGGGGCTGGTTCGGCCAAAAACATTCAGTACTTC
abundance: -; d_gene: -; v_gene: TRBV10-3; j_gene: TRBJ2-1; CDR3aa: CAISESVDGEQFF; CDR3nt: TGTGCCATCAGTGAGTCGGTTGACGGTGAGCAGTTCTTC
abundance: -; d_gene: -; v_gene: TRBV6-1; j_gene: TRBJ1-2; CDR3aa: CASSTRGARGYTF; CDR3nt: TGTGCCAGCAGTACCCGGGGGGCGAGAGGCTACACCTTC
abundance: -; d_gene: TRBD2; v_gene: TRBV6-5; j_gene: TRBJ2-5; CDR3aa: CASRAGGGETQYF; CDR3nt: TGTGCCAGCAGAGCGGGAGGGGGGGAGACCCAGTACTTC
abundance: -; d_gene: -; v_gene: TRBV5-1; j_gene: TRBJ1-4; CDR3aa: CASSSAQGPNEKLFF; CDR3nt: TGCGCCAGCAGCTCCGCCCAGGGTCCTAATGAAAAACTGTTTTTT
abundance: -; d_gene: -; v_gene: TRBV5-5; j_gene: TRBJ2-5; CDR3aa: CASSWYQPGAPGVETQYF; CDR3nt: TGTGCCAGCAGCTGGTACCAACCGGGGGCCCCGGGGGTGGAGACCCAGTACTTC